Below are 3 T cell receptor beta chains sequenced from a single sample in a study of identical twins. TCRdb analysed the 5' RACE reads with MiXCR anew, one entry per CDR3 protein. Among under 1 million distinct CDR3 sequences listed, roughly an eighth were seen once. This sample was shared with a second study, whose subject was yellow fever vaccine responses in identical twins.

The specimen was PBMCs. The source of these receptors is a woman under 30 in good health.

The V and J genes are TRBV5-1 and TRBJ2-5; no reliable D call. The CDR3 consists of 14 residues. Per germline, CDR1 SGHRS and CDR2 YFSETQ. The V and J ends lost 4 bases and 4 bases respectively, with 14 bases between them. The CDR3 loop reads CASSTERFGETQYF. In DNA form, the CDR3 reads TGCGCCAGCAGCACGGAGAGATTTGGAGAGACCCAGTACTTC.

This clonotype occurred a few times. The chain uses TRBV29-1 and TRBJ2-7; D perhaps matches TRBD1 (5 bases). Germline V gene lookup returns CDR1 SQVTM and CDR2 ANQGSEA. Trimming removed 5 bases at V and 1 base at J, with 9 bases between. CDR3 length: 12 amino acids. The CDR3, as DNA: TGCAGCGTTACGACAGTTTCCTACGAGCAGTACTTC. Its translation is CSVTTVSYEQYF.

This clonotype was counted only a few times. V usage is TRBV20-1 and J usage is TRBJ2-2, with 10 bases that match TRBD2. V lost 4 bases to trimming and J lost 3 bases; unmatched junction nucleotides: 2. The length of the CDR3 is 14 residues. Germline-derived CDR1 and CDR2 are DFQATT and SNEGSKA (reference sequence). The CDR3 here is CSAITSGDTGELFF. CDR3 DNA: TGCAGTGCTATTACTAGCGGGGACACCGGGGAGCTGTTTTTT.